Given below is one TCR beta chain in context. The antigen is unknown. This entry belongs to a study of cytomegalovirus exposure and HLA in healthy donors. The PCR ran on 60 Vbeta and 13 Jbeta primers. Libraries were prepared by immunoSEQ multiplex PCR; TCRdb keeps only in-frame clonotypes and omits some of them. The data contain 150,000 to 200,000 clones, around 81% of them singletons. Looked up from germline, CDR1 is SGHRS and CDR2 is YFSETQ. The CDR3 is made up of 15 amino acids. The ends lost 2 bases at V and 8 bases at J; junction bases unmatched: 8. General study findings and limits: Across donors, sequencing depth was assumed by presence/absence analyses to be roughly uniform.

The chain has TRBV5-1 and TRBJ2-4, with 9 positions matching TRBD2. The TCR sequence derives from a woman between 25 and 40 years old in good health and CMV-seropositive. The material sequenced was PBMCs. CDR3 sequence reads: CASSLTASGADIQYF. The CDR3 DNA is TGCGCCAGCAGCTTAACCGCTAGCGGGGCTGACATTCAGTACTTC.